This T cell receptor (beta chain) was sequenced for a study of T cells in Graves' hyperthyroidism and ophthalmopathy (dated by TCRdb to the late 2010s). About the study as a whole: Peripheral blood was collected at initial diagnosis, before any treatment. TCR Vbeta CDR3 sequencing of around 130 peripheral blood samples (roughly 43 ophthalmopathy, 75 hyperthyroidism and some 17 progressor patients) is reported in the paper. After blood sampling, hyperthyroidism patients were treated with methimazole at a starting dose of 30 mg daily, and ophthalmopathy patients were treated with high-dose intravenous methylprednisolone. A discovery cohort of about a hundred patients, approximately 45 with Graves' ophthalmopathy and approximately 55 with stable Graves' hyperthyroidism, was used to find distinguishing TCR V-J signatures. An independent validation cohort of under 20 hyperthyroidism patients and over 15 patients who later progressed to ophthalmopathy tested prospective prediction of ophthalmopathy. Thyroid tissue and blood T-cell repertoires from six or seven Graves' hyperthyroidism patients were also compared in the study. The 75 to 100 discovery patients were randomly split 7:3 into training and test sets.

Stable Graves' hyperthyroidism was defined as no progression to ophthalmopathy during 18 months of follow-up. Hyperthyroidism patients were newly diagnosed, had a disease duration of under 2 months, and were aged 18 to 65 years. Any patient with an uncontrolled infection, another autoimmune disease, pregnancy or lactation was excluded. Diagnoses relied on clinical symptoms, serum thyroxine and TRAb, thyroid ultrasound and orbital computed tomography. PBMCs were isolated from around 10 ml of fresh peripheral blood by Ficoll-Paque density gradient centrifugation. Total RNA was extracted with Trizol reagent, and quality was checked on an Agilent 2100 Bioanalyzer. The investigation overall reported the following: In cross-validation, a model built on a 13 V-J signature told ophthalmopathy apart from stable hyperthyroidism with under 90% sensitivity and roughly 83% specificity, and in testing the same model reached 80%/75%. In validation, the model predicted progression to ophthalmopathy with approximately 71% sensitivity and approximately 78% specificity, a median of around six months before onset. No statistical method was used to set the sample size in advance, and investigators knew the group allocation. Most expanded thyroid clonotypes (frequency above 0.001) were also detected in blood, suggesting blood repertoires may reflect thyroid immune responses.

The CDR3 runs 14 amino acids, cysteine and phenylalanine included. The kept DNA is CDR3 alone, 42 bases in frame from the first base. Germline trimming: 2 bases from V, 4 bases from J; junction bases outside gene matches: 3. CDR1 SGHNT and CDR2 YYREEE were looked up in the germline V gene (reference sequence). As to this clonotype: Its antigen is unknown. There are no base qualities to consult, and no much larger clone falls within one base.

TCR beta CDR3 regions were amplified from RNA transcripts. The TCR CDR3 was subjected to a first round of RT-PCR using the HTBI primer set and the Qiagen OneStep RT-PCR kit. Libraries were constructed in a second round of multiplex PCR, after which size selection and purification were carried out. The libraries were sequenced on an Illumina HiSeq2000 using paired-end 100 bp reads. The published analysis was carried out like this. Raw data were processed with SOAPnuke, discarding reads with adapters, uncalled bases, mean Phred below 15, or no exact constant-primer or identifier match. High-quality paired reads were merged using COPE v1.2.5, and each unique nucleotide sequence was defined as a clonotype. MiTCR v1.1 was used to align clonotypes to the IMGT TRBV, TRBD and TRBJ reference segments. Only V-J combinations with frequency above 0.0001, covering 99.2% of repertoires, were analysed. A TCS score was defined as the ratio of F50 (clonal expansion) to E x V (chaos), with BLOSUM62-based TCRdist applied between CDR3 peptides within each V-J. Welch's t-statistics and random forest reduced roughly 540 V-J features to under 15, which were used in a naive Bayes classifier (R e1071). TCRdb reanalyzed the raw reads on its own, using fastp at Q25 for trimming and MiXCR for clone calling, and kept in-frame beta chains. Rows with a matching CDR3 protein are joined into one entry that keeps the most common DNA and genes. What appears here as the V and J calls and clone size reflects TCRdb's work, not the paper's. The sample table lists about 420,000 distinct CDR3 sequences, around 15% of them with a count of one. The ten most abundant clones make up more than 4.5% of the sample.

This receptor chain uses TRBV5-4 and TRBJ1-2; a stretch of 9 junction bases matches TRBD1. The receptor was derived from a young woman with Graves' hyperthyroidism. Source material: blood. The CDR3 region reads CASSFPGQGYGYTF. In nucleotides, the sequence is TGTGCCAGCAGCTTCCCGGGACAGGGCTATGGCTACACCTTC.